The 10 T cell receptor beta chains below come from one sample, sequenced in a study of T cells in women clearing cervical HPV infection. Assay used: immunoSEQ multiplex PCR; TCRdb lists only in-frame clones, some missing. The sample totals 25,000 to 35,000 clones. The sample was blood buffy coat. These receptors all stem from a woman between 18 and 70 years old with a cervical HPV16 infection that either progressed to CIN3+ or cleared (not recorded which).

Incomplete CDR3 DNA: TGTGCCAGCTCACCTTCCGAAAGACAGGGCACCGGGGAG. Translation gives CASSPSERQGTGE. The whole CDR3 protein reads CASSPSERQGTGELFF. The chain joins TRBV18 to TRBJ2-2, with 7 nucleotides matching TRBD1. The read ends 3 residues before the CDR3 terminus; that terminus is restored from the germline J gene. CDR1 is KGHSH, CDR2 LQKENI, per germline. With V trimmed by 3 bases and J by 4 bases, 8 bases remained unmatched. The CDR3 extends over 16 amino acids.

About this clone: The read finishes 3 residues shy of the CDR3 end, and the germline J gene is used to complete it. The chain joins TRBV12-3 or TRBV12-4 to TRBJ2-6, with D hard to call. The CDR3 totals 16 residues. V lost 0 bases, J lost 0 bases, and 6 bases lay in between. CDR3: CASSLARVSGANVLTF. The sequenced CDR3 bases are TGTGCCAGCAGTTTAGCGCGAGTCTCTGGGGCCAACGTC.

Regarding this clone: The read comes to an end 3 residues before the CDR3 does, leaving the germline J gene to fill in the end. V usage is TRBV19 and J usage is TRBJ2-1; TRBD1 is a possible D gene (6 bases). From germline, CDR1 is LNHDA and CDR2 SQIVND (reference sequence). The CDR3 has 16 amino acids. V was shortened by 0 bases and J by 0 bases, with 9 bases between the two germline ends. CDR3: CASSIDQGSSYNEQFF. CDR3 DNA, as far as it was read: TGTGCCAGTAGTATAGATCAGGGGAGCTCCTACAATGAG.

Concerning this clone itself: Read coverage stops 3 residues before the CDR3 terminus; the germline J gene supplies the remainder. The V gene is TRBV7-9, the J gene TRBJ2-4; 7 bases are a match to TRBD1. From germline, CDR1 is SEHNR and CDR2 FQNEAQ (reference sequence). CDR3 length: 13 residues. The CDR3 loop is CASSLEGAGGQYF. Partial CDR3 DNA: TGTGCCAGCAGCTTAGAGGGGGCCGGCGGT.

Turning to this clone: The read ends 3 residues shy of where the CDR3 ends; the end is completed using the germline J gene. The genes are TRBV20-1 and TRBJ2-3; possibly TRBD1 for D (5 bases). Per the germline V gene, CDR1 is DFQATT and CDR2 is SNEGSKA (reference sequence). This CDR3 spans 12 amino acids. CDR3 sequence reads: CSAPTEQETQYF. Incomplete CDR3 DNA: TGCAGTGCACCGACAGAGCAAGAGACG.

Of note for this clone: The read ends 3 residues shy of where the CDR3 ends; the end is completed using the germline J gene. This rearrangement joins TRBV29-1 to TRBJ2-1; TRBD2 matches at 12 bases. V shed 2 bases, J shed 8 bases, and the junction held 4 bases outside the gene matches. This CDR3 has 14 residues. The V gene's germline CDR1 is SQVTM and CDR2 ANQGSEA. CDR3 protein: CSVEPPSGRDEQFF. CDR3 DNA (partial): TGCAGCGTTGAACCCCCTAGCGGGAGGGATGAG.

Concerning this clone itself: The DNA ends 3 residues before the CDR3 does, and the rest of the CDR3 is filled in from the germline J gene. The chain links TRBV7-3 to TRBJ2-3, with TRBD2 identical over 10 bases. This CDR3 has 18 residues. Per the germline V gene, CDR1 is SGHTA and CDR2 is FQGTGA. The V segment lost 5 bases and the J segment 6 bases; nucleotides outside the gene matches: 17. The CDR3 loop reads CASSPEGLALRLGDTQYF. The CDR3 DNA, read in part, is TGTGCCAGCAGCCCAGAGGGACTAGCGCTCCGCCTCGGGGATACG.

With respect to this clone: The CDR3 end is not reached by the read, which stops 3 residues before it; the germline J gene fills it in. This chain links TRBV2 with TRBJ1-2; tentative D call: TRBD1 (6 bases). CDR3 length: 15 residues. V lost 7 bases and J lost 3, with 18 bases in between. The germline V gene encodes CDR1 SNHLY and CDR2 FYNNEI. The CDR3 DNA, read in part, is TGTGCCAGCACCGACAGGAGGGGCGCGGACTATGGC. The encoded protein is CASTDRRGADYG. The whole CDR3 protein reads CASTDRRGADYGYTF.

Comment on this clone: The CDR3 end falls 3 residues outside the read, so it is completed with the germline J gene. This chain connects TRBV10-1 to TRBJ2-7, with a weak D call TRBD1 (6 bases). Germline loops: CDR1 WNHNN, CDR2 SYGVQD (reference sequence). This CDR3 has 16 amino acids. The V end lost 8 bases, the J end lost 3 bases, and 23 bases lay between the germline ends. The DNA read from the CDR3 is TGCGCCAGCTCTAATGCAGGGGCAGGCGCGGACTACGAG. Translation gives CASSNAGAGADYE. The complete CDR3 sequence is CASSNAGAGADYEQYF.

CDR3 protein: CASSLAEGWPLLYSNQPQHF. The part of the CDR3 DNA that was read is TGCGCCAGCAGCTTAGCAGAGGGGTGGCCACTTCTTTATAGCAATCAGCCC. The chain links TRBV5-1 to TRBJ1-5; tentative D call: TRBD1 (5 bases). With the read ending 3 residues before the CDR3 end, the germline J gene is used to fill in that end. Germline loops: CDR1 SGHRS, CDR2 YFSETQ. This CDR3 has 20 residues. Trimming shortened V by 2 bases and J by 0 bases, and 24 bases separated the two germline ends.